This TCR beta chain was documented in a study of T cells in Graves' hyperthyroidism and ophthalmopathy. This clonotype was seen at least ten times. The CDR3 covers 13 residues. CDR1 is MNHNS, CDR2 SASEGT, per germline. Trimming shortened V by 6 bases and J by 5 bases, and 14 bases separated the two germline ends. TCR beta CDR3 region amplification was performed from RNA transcripts. The primer set for the first-round RT-PCR of the TCR CDR3 was HTBI. TCRdb redid the calling of the multiplex PCR reads with MiXCR, one entry per CDR3 protein. The table records 650,000 to 750,000 distinct CDR3 sequences, about 15% of them present only once.

The clonotype originates from a woman under 30 with Graves' hyperthyroidism. The chain is built from TRBV6-1 and TRBJ2-7; tentatively, D is TRBD1 or TRBD2 (6 bases each). Sequencing was performed on blood. The CDR3 reads CASRARGANEQYF. The CDR3 DNA is TGTGCCAGCAGAGCGAGGGGGGCGAACGAGCAGTACTTC.